The 27 T cell receptor beta chains listed next were all sequenced from one sample in a study of early T cells in non-severe SARS-CoV-2 infection. TCRdb processed the 5' RACE reads anew with MiXCR; each CDR3 protein has one entry. The data show under 75,000 distinct CDR3 sequences, approximately 11% seen once. Sequenced material: whole blood. These receptors all come from an adult who was a healthcare worker with PCR-confirmed SARS-CoV-2 infection or an uninfected control (not recorded which).

The chain links TRBV7-3 to TRBJ2-7; 8 bases map to TRBD2. Trimming removed 5 bases from V and 3 bases from J; junction bases left unmatched: 9. This CDR3 spans 15 amino acids. Germline V gene sequence: CDR1 SGHTA, CDR2 FQGTGA. This chain's CDR3 is CASSVGPAGVYEQYF. Written as DNA, the CDR3 is TGTGCCAGCAGCGTAGGTCCAGCGGGAGTCTACGAGCAGTACTTC.

This clonotype was detected only once. DNA of the CDR3: TGTGCCAGCAGTCGGGACACCTCGGTCACTGAAGCTTTCTTT. Residues: CASSRDTSVTEAFF. This sequence joins TRBV6-5 and TRBJ1-1; possibly TRBD1 for D (6 bases). Germline assignment: CDR1 MNHEY and CDR2 SVGAGI. The CDR3 length is 14 residues. V was cut by 5 bases and J by 4 bases, with 14 bases left in between.

The genes are TRBV20-1 and TRBJ1-1; no reliable D call. The germline V gene encodes CDR1 DFQATT and CDR2 SNEGSKA (reference sequence). CDR3 length: 13 amino acids. Trimming cost V 6 bases and J 2 bases, with 13 bases left between them. CDR3: CSARTYSNTEAFF. In nucleotides, the CDR3 is TGCAGTGCCCGGACGTACAGTAACACTGAAGCTTTCTTT.

V usage is TRBV7-6 and J usage is TRBJ2-1; TRBD2 might be the D (5 bases). V was pared by 5 bases and J by 9 bases, with 17 bases between. CDR1 SGHVS and CDR2 FNYEAQ come from the germline V gene. This CDR3 is built from 14 residues. The CDR3 loop is CASSSVSGSIEQFF. As DNA, the CDR3 is TGTGCCAGCAGCAGCGTGTCGGGAAGTATTGAGCAGTTCTTC.

This clonotype was picked up many times. The chain carries TRBV4-2 and TRBJ1-2; no clear D. The CDR3 consists of 15 residues. Trimming took off 0 bases at V and 4 bases at J, with 12 bases between the two ends. Germline V gene lookup returns CDR1 LGHNA and CDR2 YNFKEQ. The CDR3 DNA reads as TGTGCCAGCAGCCAAGATCAGGCAGGCCCCTATGGCTACACCTTC. It codes for CASSQDQAGPYGYTF.

In this sample, this clonotype is medium-sized. The chain uses TRBV12-3 or TRBV12-4 and TRBJ1-1; no definite D call. The V end lost 5 bases, the J end lost 4 bases, and 14 bases lay between the germline ends. The length of the CDR3 is 14 residues. The CDR3 coding sequence is TGTGCCAGCAGTCCCCATGGGCGGGTCACTGAAGCTTTCTTT. This encodes CASSPHGRVTEAFF.

The gene calls are TRBV9 and TRBJ1-6, with 8 bases lining up with TRBD1. Germline V gives CDR1 SGDLS, CDR2 YYNGEE. The CDR3 sequence is 18 residues long. The ends lost 3 bases at V and 0 bases at J; junction bases unmatched: 8. CDR3 nucleotide sequence: TGTGCCAGCAGCGCGGGGACAGGACAGAGCTCCTATAATTCACCCCTCCACTTT. This gives the protein CASSAGTGQSSYNSPLHF.

This clonotype was counted many times. The chain has TRBV28 and TRBJ2-1; unclear D gene. V lost 3 bases and J lost 4, with 10 bases in between. The CDR3 sequence is 14 residues long. Germline CDR1 is MDHEN and CDR2 is SYDVKM. CDR3 in amino acids: CASSFLPGYNEQFF. CDR3 nucleotides: TGTGCCAGCAGTTTTTTGCCCGGGTACAATGAGCAGTTCTTC.

V usage is TRBV6-5 and J usage is TRBJ2-5, with 7 bases identical to TRBD1. The V and J ends lost 6 bases and 4 bases, in that order; junction bases with no gene match: 11. The germline gives CDR1 MNHEY, CDR2 SVGAGI. CDR3 length: 15 residues. Here the CDR3 reads CASSLDRVTVETQYF. The CDR3 nucleotides are TGTGCCAGCAGCCTTGACAGGGTCACAGTAGAGACCCAGTACTTC.

The V and J genes are TRBV29-1 and TRBJ2-1; unclear D gene. V lost 3 bases and J 5 bases, leaving 5 bases between the germline ends. From germline, CDR1 is SQVTM and CDR2 ANQGSEA. The CDR3 is 11 residues long. DNA for the CDR3: TGCAGCGTTGACAACCACAATGAGCAGTTCTTC. Amino acid sequence: CSVDNHNEQFF.

In its sample, this clonotype was seen many times. The chain uses TRBV20-1 and TRBJ1-2; TRBD1 matches 10 bases. Per germline, CDR1 DFQATT and CDR2 SNEGSKA (reference sequence). The CDR3 is 16 amino acids. The V and J ends lost 4 bases and 5 bases, in that order; junction bases with no gene match: 13. The CDR3: CSAKTPPGTGVYGYTF. For the CDR3, the DNA is TGCAGTGCTAAAACCCCGCCAGGGACAGGGGTTTATGGCTACACCTTC.

In this sample, this clonotype turned up many times. The chain carries TRBV7-9 and TRBJ2-1, with 13 bases lining up with TRBD2. The ends lost 5 bases at V and 9 bases at J; junction bases unmatched: 10. In germline, CDR1 is SEHNR, CDR2 FQNEAQ (reference sequence). The CDR3 runs 16 residues. CDR3 region: CASSLGLAGEEFEQFF. In DNA form, the CDR3 reads TGTGCCAGCAGCCTAGGACTAGCGGGAGAAGAATTTGAGCAGTTCTTC.

V usage is TRBV18 and J usage is TRBJ1-2; D unresolved. The length of the CDR3 is 15 residues. Germline CDR1 and CDR2: KGHSH and LQKENI. V lost 4 bases to trimming and J lost 2 bases, with 14 bases between them. CDR3 amino acids: CASSQSTGMNYGYTF. The CDR3 DNA is TGTGCCAGCTCACAGAGTACGGGGATGAACTATGGCTACACCTTC.

This chain joins TRBV10-3 and TRBJ2-3; possible D gene TRBD1, 6 bases. Germline values: CDR1 ENHRY, CDR2 SYGVKD. Trimming removed 7 bases from V and 6 bases from J, with 14 bases in between. This CDR3 comprises 13 residues. The CDR3 DNA reads as TGTGCCATCAAGGATGGGGGCTTGGATACGCAGTATTTT. The encoded protein is CAIKDGGLDTQYF.

The chain couples TRBV9 to TRBJ1-5; 7 bases map to TRBD1. The junction had 3 bases not matched to a gene; V was cut back by 4 bases and J by 5 bases. Germline lookup yields CDR1 SGDLS and CDR2 YYNGEE. The CDR3 extends over 13 amino acids. CDR3 loop: CASSKTGDQPQHF. The CDR3 nucleotides are TGTGCCAGCAGCAAAACAGGGGATCAGCCCCAGCATTTT.

This sequence joins TRBV6-1 and TRBJ2-2, with TRBD2 matching over 8 bases. V dropped 3 bases and J dropped 4; count of bases not matched to a gene: 13. The CDR3 length is 18 residues. Germline CDR1 and CDR2: MNHNS and SASEGT. The CDR3 coding sequence is TGTGCCAGCAGTGATCTTTTACGGGGGGGCCGGGGCACCGGGGAGCTGTTTTTT. Translated, it gives CASSDLLRGGRGTGELFF.

This clonotype was detected only a few times. The chain is built from TRBV29-1 and TRBJ1-1; possible D gene TRBD1, 5 bases. Germline CDR1 and CDR2: SQVTM and ANQGSEA. The CDR3 covers 12 residues. V was clipped by 6 bases and J by 7 bases, with 15 bases between them. The CDR3 loop is CSVTDSPNEAFF. CDR3 DNA: TGCAGCGTAACCGACAGCCCGAATGAAGCTTTCTTT.

In its sample, this clonotype was seen many times. The CDR3 reads CSARTGWAETQYF. CDR3 sequence (DNA): TGCAGTGCTAGAACGGGTTGGGCAGAGACCCAGTACTTC. The gene calls are TRBV20-1 and TRBJ2-5, with no clear D. Trimming cost V 2 bases and J 4 bases, with 11 bases left between them. The CDR3 is 13 amino acids. In germline, CDR1 is DFQATT, CDR2 SNEGSKA (reference sequence).

This clonotype came up many times. The V gene is TRBV20-1, the J gene TRBJ2-7; 9 bases fit TRBD2. The ends lost 1 base at V and 2 bases at J; junction bases unmatched: 6. Germline V gives CDR1 DFQATT, CDR2 SNEGSKA (reference sequence). The CDR3 sequence is 15 residues long. The CDR3 loop is CSARAPGLAAYEQYF. CDR3 DNA sequence: TGCAGTGCTAGAGCCCCGGGACTAGCAGCCTACGAGCAGTACTTC.

The chain links TRBV12-3 or TRBV12-4 to TRBJ2-7, with 7 positions matching TRBD1. This CDR3 is 13 amino acids long. J gave up 6 bases and V 5 bases, and 7 bases lay outside the gene matches. This CDR3 reads CASSPGDRGEQYF. The CDR3 bases are TGTGCCAGCAGTCCAGGGGACAGAGGCGAGCAGTACTTC.

This clonotype appeared many times. The chain joins TRBV10-3 to TRBJ2-3; 7 nucleotides align to TRBD2. The trim removed 2 bases at V and 1 base at J, leaving 0 bases unmatched. CDR3 length: 14 amino acids. CDR1 ENHRY and CDR2 SYGVKD come from the germline V gene. The CDR3 DNA is TGTGCCATCAGTGAGCGGGGGGGCACAGATACGCAGTATTTT. Its protein is CAISERGGTDTQYF.

This clonotype has a count of ten or more. The V and J genes are TRBV29-1 and TRBJ2-7; D is possibly TRBD2 (7 bases). CDR1 is SQVTM, CDR2 ANQGSEA, per germline. V lost 1 base and J lost 2, with 18 bases in between. The CDR3 sequence is 16 residues long. CDR3 amino acids: CSVEAPGGLTTYEQYF. For the CDR3, the DNA is TGCAGCGTTGAAGCTCCGGGGGGCCTTACTACCTACGAGCAGTACTTC.

The gene calls are TRBV13 and TRBJ1-2; D ambiguous. V shed 2 bases and J shed 3 bases, with 13 bases lying between them. The CDR3 sequence is 15 residues long. Per germline, CDR1 PRHDT and CDR2 FYEKMQ (reference sequence). The chain's CDR3 is CASSLQVVSDYGYTF. CDR3 in DNA: TGTGCCAGCAGCTTACAAGTAGTTAGCGACTATGGCTACACCTTC.

This sequence joins TRBV4-3 and TRBJ2-7; perhaps D is TRBD1 or TRBD2 (5 bases each). Per the germline V gene, CDR1 is LGHNA and CDR2 is YSLEER. This CDR3 has 15 residues. Trimming left V 0 bases short and J 6 bases short, with 15 bases between. DNA for the CDR3: TGCGCCAGCAGCCAAGATCCGAGCCCGGGGCTCGAGCAGTACTTC. It is translated as CASSQDPSPGLEQYF.

This clonotype was counted at least ten times. This rearrangement joins TRBV6-6 to TRBJ1-5, with a possible D match to TRBD1 (5 bases). Trimming took off 10 bases at V and 3 bases at J, with 13 bases between the two ends. Per germline, CDR1 MNHNY and CDR2 SVGAGI (reference sequence). The CDR3 spans 13 residues. The CDR3 nucleotides read TGTGCCACTACATGGGACCCCAATCAGCCCCAGCATTTT. Translating it yields CATTWDPNQPQHF.

This clonotype was seen a handful of times. The chain joins TRBV9 to TRBJ1-2; D is unresolved. The CDR3 contains 16 residues. The V end was cut by 7 bases, the J end by 3 bases, with 22 bases between. CDR1 is SGDLS and CDR2 is YYNGEE in the germline V gene. In DNA, the CDR3 is TGTGCCAGCTCGCCCGGGAGGAGGTCCCAAGACTATGGCTACACCTTC. Its protein product is CASSPGRRSQDYGYTF.

CDR3 protein: CATSGTGNRHEQYF. In DNA, the CDR3 is TGTGCCACCAGCGGTACAGGGAATCGGCACGAGCAGTACTTC. This chain links TRBV15 with TRBJ2-7, with D perhaps matching TRBD1 (6 bases). CDR1 and CDR2 (germline): LNHNV, YYDKDF (reference sequence). Trimming took 5 bases from V and 5 from J, leaving 16 bases between them. The CDR3 is 14 residues long.